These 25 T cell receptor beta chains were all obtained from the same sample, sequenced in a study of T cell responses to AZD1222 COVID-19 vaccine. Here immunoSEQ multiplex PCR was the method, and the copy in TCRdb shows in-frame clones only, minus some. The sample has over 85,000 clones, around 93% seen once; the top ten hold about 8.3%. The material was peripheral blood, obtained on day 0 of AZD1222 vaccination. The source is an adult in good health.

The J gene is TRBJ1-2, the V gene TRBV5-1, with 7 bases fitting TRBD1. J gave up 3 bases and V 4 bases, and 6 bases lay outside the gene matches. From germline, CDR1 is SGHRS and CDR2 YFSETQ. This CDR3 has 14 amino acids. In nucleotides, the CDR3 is TGCGCCAGCAGCCCAACCGGGACAGACTATGGCTACACCTTC. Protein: CASSPTGTDYGYTF.

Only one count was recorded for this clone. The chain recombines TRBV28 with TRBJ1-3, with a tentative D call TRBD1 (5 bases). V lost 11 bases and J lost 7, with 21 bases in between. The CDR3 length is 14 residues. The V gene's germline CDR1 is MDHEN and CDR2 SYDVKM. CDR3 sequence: CAATREGARNTIYF. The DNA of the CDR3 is TGTGCCGCAACCCGGGAAGGGGCGAGGAACACCATATATTTT.

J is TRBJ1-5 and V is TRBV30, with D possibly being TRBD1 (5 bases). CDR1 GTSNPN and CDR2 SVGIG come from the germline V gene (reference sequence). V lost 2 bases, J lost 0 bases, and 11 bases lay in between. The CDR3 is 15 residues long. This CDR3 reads CAWSPQGHSNQPQHF. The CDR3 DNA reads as TGTGCCTGGAGTCCCCAGGGTCATAGCAATCAGCCCCAGCATTTT.

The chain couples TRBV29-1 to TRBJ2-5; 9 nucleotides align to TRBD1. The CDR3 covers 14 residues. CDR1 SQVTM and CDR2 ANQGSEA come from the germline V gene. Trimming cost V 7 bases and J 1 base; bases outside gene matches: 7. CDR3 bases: TGCAGCGCCCGGACAGGGGCCATCCAAGAGACCCAGTACTTC. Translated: CSARTGAIQETQYF.

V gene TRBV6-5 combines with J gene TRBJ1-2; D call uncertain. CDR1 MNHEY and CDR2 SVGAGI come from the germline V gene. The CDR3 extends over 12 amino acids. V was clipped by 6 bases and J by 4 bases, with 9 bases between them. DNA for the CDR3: TGTGCCAGCAGCGCCGGGATCTATGGCTACACCTTC. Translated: CASSAGIYGYTF.

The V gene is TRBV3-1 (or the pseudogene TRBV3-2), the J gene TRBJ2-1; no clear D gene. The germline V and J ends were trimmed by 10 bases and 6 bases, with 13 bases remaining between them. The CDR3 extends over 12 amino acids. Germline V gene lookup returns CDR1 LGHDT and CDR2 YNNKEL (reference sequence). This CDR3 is CATESPGNEQFF. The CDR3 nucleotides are TGTGCCACCGAGAGCCCGGGCAATGAGCAGTTCTTC.

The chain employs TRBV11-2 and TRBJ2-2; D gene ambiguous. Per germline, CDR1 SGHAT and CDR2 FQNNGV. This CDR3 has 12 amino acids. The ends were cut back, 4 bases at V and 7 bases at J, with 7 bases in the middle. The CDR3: CASSYHYGELFF. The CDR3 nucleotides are TGTGCCAGCAGCTACCATTACGGGGAGCTGTTTTTT.

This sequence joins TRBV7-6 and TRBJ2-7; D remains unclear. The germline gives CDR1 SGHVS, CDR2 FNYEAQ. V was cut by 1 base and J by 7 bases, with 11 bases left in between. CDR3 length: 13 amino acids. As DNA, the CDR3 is TGTGCCAGCAGCTTAGGTCAGAGTGGGGAGCAGTACTTC. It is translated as CASSLGQSGEQYF.

The chain's CDR3 is CASSDSGSGELFF. The DNA of the CDR3 is TGTGCCAGCAGTGATTCAGGAAGCGGGGAGCTGTTTTTT. The chain links TRBV2 to TRBJ2-2; D uncertain. Germline V gene sequence: CDR1 SNHLY, CDR2 FYNNEI. V was shortened by 3 bases and J by 7 bases, with 9 bases between the two germline ends. The CDR3 sequence is 13 residues long.

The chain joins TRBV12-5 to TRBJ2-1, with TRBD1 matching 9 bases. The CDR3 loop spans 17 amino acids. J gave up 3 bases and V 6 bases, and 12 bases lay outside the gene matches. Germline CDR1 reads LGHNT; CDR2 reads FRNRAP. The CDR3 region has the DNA TGTGCTAGTGGACTGGGGGAGACAGGGGGATTCTACAATGAGCAGTTCTTC. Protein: CASGLGETGGFYNEQFF.

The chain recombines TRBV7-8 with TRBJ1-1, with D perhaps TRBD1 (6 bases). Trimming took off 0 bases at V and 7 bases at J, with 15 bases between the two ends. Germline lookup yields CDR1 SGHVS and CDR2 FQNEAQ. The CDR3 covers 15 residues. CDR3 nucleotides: TGTGCCAGCAGCTTAGCGGGGACGATACAGGGTGAAGCTTTCTTT. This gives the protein CASSLAGTIQGEAFF.

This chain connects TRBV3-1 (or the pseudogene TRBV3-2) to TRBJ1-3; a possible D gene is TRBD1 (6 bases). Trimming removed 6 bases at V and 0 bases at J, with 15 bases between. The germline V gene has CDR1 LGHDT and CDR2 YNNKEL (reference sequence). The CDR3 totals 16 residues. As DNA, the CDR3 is TGTGCCAGCAGTCGTTCGTACAGGGCCTCTGGAAACACCATATATTTT. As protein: CASSRSYRASGNTIYF.

The CDR3 protein is CASSELGVGNTIYF. CDR3 DNA: TGTGCCAGCAGTGAGTTGGGGGTTGGAAACACCATATATTTT. The gene calls are TRBV2 and TRBJ1-3, with D possibly matching TRBD1 (5 bases). CDR3 length equals 14 residues. From germline, CDR1 is SNHLY and CDR2 FYNNEI. Between the trimmed V and J ends, which lost 3 bases and 3 bases, there was a span of 9 bases. The full variable domain, with the rest looked up from reference TRBV2 and TRBJ1-3, is EPEVTQTPSHQVTQMGQEVILRCVPISNHLYFYWYRQILGQKVEFLVSFYNNEISEKSEIFDDQFSVERPDGSNFTLKIRSTKLEDSAMYFCASSELGVGNTIYFGEGSWLTVV.

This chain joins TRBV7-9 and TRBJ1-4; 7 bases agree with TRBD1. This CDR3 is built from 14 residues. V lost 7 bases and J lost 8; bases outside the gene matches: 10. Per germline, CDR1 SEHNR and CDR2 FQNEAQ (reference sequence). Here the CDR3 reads CASIRTGTAEKLFF. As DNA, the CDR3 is TGTGCCAGCATTAGAACCGGGACAGCCGAAAAACTGTTTTTT.

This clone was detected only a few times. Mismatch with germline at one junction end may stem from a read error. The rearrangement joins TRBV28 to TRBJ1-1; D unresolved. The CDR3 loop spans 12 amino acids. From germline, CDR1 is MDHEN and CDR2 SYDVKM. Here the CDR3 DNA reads TGTGCCAGCAATTTATTAAGCACTGAAGCTTTCTTT. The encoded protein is CASNLLSTEAFF. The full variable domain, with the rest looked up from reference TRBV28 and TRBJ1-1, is DVKVTQSSRYLVKRTGEKVFLECVQDMDHENMFWYRQDPGLGLRLIYFSYDVKMKEKGDIPEGYSVSREKKERFSLILESASTNQTSMYLCASNLLSTEAFFGQGTRLTVV.

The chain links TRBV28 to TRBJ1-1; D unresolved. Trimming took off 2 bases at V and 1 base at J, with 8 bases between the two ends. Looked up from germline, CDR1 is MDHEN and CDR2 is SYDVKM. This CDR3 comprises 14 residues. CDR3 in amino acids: CASSLGVSNTEAFF. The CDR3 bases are TGTGCCAGCAGTTTAGGGGTCTCGAACACTGAAGCTTTCTTT.

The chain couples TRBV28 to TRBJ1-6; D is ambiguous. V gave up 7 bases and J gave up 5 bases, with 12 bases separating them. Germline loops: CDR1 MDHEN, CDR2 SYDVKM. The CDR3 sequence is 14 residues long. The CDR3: CASILAADNSPLHF. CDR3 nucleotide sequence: TGTGCCAGCATTCTGGCAGCAGATAATTCACCCCTCCACTTT.

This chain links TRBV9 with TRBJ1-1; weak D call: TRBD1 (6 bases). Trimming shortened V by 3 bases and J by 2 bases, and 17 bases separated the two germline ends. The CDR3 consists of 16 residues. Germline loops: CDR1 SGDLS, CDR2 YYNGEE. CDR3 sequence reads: CASSAEPQGLNTEAFF. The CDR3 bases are TGTGCCAGCAGCGCCGAACCCCAGGGGCTTAACACTGAAGCTTTCTTT.

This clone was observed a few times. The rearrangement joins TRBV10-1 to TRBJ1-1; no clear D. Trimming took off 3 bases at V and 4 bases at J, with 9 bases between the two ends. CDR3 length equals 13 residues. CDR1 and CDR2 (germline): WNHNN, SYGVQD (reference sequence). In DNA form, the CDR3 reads TGCGCCAGCAGTGAAGGTTGGAGCACTGAAGCTTTCTTT. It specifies CASSEGWSTEAFF.

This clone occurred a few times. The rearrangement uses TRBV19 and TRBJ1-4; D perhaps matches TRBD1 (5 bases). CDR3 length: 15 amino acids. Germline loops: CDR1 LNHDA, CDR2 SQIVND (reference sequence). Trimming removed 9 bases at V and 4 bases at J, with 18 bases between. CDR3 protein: CASRAMGTGNEKLFF. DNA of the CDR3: TGTGCCAGCAGGGCTATGGGGACGGGTAATGAAAAACTGTTTTTT.

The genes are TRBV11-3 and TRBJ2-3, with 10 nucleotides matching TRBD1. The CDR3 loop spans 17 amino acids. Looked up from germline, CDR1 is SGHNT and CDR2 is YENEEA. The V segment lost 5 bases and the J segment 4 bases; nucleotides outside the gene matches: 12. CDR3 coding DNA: TGTGCCAGCAGCCCACAATCCCGGGACAGGGGTGCAGATACGCAGTATTTT. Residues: CASSPQSRDRGADTQYF.

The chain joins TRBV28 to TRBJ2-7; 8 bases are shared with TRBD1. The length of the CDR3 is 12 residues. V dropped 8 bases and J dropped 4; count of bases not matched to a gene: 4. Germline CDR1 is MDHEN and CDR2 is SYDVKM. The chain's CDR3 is CASRQGRYEQYF. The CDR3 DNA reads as TGTGCCAGCCGACAGGGGAGGTACGAGCAGTACTTC.

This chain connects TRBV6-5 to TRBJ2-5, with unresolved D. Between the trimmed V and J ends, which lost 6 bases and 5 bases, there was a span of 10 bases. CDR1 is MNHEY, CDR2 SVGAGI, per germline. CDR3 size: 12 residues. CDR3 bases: TGTGCCAGCAGACCCCAGGCGGAGACCCAGTACTTC. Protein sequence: CASRPQAETQYF.

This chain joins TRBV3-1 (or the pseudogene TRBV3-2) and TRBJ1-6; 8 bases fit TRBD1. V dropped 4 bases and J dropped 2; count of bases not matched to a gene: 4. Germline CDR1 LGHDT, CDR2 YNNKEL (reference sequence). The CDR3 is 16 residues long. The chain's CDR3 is CASSPQGATYNSPLHF. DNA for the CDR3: TGTGCCAGCAGCCCCCAGGGGGCCACCTATAATTCACCCCTCCACTTT.

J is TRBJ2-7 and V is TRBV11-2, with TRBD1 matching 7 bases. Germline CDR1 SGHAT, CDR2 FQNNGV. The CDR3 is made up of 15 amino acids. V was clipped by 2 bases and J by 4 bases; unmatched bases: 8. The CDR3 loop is CASSLLSGQQYEQYF. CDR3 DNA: TGTGCCAGCAGCTTATTATCGGGACAGCAGTACGAGCAGTACTTC.